The following is a T cell receptor beta chain sequence with its context. The antigen is undetermined. This CDR3 is 16 amino acids long. CDR1 MGHRA and CDR2 YSYEKL come from the germline V gene. Trimming removed 0 bases at V and 3 bases at J, with 14 bases between. These data belong to a study of shared clonotypes between healthy human individuals. Whole-study results and caveats: Clonotype sharing across several donors was observed for roughly 5% of naive CD4 clonotypes.

The study ran the assay at deep level. On sorted subsets, replicate PCRs used 150 to 250 ng DNA, or 30,000 or so T cell genomes. Method: immunoSEQ multiplex PCR; TCRdb's copy keeps in-frame clones and lacks some. The table records some 2,000,000 clones, 85% to 95% of them present only once. This chain uses TRBV4-1 with TRBJ1-1; D gene ambiguous. The TCR originated in a man aged 18 to 30 in good health. The sequenced sample consisted of naive CD4+ T cells sorted from blood. The subset is: CD45RA+ positively selected. The CDR3 DNA sequence: TGCGCCAGCAGCCAAGATTACCAATTGAGGGACACTGAAGCTTTCTTT. It specifies CASSQDYQLRDTEAFF.